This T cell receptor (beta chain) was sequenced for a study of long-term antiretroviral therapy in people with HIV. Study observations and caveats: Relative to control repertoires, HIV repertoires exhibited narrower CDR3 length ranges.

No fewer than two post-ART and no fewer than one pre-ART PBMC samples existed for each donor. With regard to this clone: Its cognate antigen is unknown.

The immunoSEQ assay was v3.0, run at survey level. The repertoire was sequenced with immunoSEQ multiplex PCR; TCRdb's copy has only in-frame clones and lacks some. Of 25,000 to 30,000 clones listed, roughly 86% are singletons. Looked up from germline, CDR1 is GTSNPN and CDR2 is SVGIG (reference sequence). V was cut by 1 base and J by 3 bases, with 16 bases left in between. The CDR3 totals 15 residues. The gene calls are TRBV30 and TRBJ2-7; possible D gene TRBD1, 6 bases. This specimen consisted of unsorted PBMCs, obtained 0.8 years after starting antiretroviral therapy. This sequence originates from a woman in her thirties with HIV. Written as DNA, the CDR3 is TGTGCCTGGAGTGCACCTAAAAAGGGGGTCTACGAGCAGTACTTC. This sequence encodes CAWSAPKKGVYEQYF.